The 25 T cell receptor beta chains reported below all come from one sample, sequenced in a study of PD-L1 blockade in urothelial cancer. Generated by immunoSEQ multiplex PCR, the TCRdb table keeps only in-frame clones and is missing some. The table includes roughly 77,000 clones, 84% detected once. Specified time point: pretreatment peripheral blood. The source was PBMCs, collected around atezolizumab (anti-PD-L1) treatment. These TCRs come from a woman in her sixties or seventies with urothelial cancer.

This chain uses TRBV27 with TRBJ2-7; D possibly corresponds to TRBD1 (6 bases). This CDR3 is 15 amino acids long. V lost 5 bases and J lost 2, with 16 bases in between. Germline loops: CDR1 MNHEY, CDR2 SMNVEV (reference sequence). CDR3 amino acids: CASSVRGSVPYEQYF. The CDR3 DNA follows: TGTGCCAGCAGTGTCAGGGGATCGGTCCCCTACGAGCAGTACTTC.

The V gene is TRBV15, the J gene TRBJ1-5, with D unclear. Between the trimmed V and J ends, which lost 1 base and 2 bases, there was a span of 9 bases. The CDR3 has 15 amino acids. The germline V gene encodes CDR1 LNHNV and CDR2 YYDKDF (reference sequence). As DNA, the CDR3 is TGTGCCACCAGCAGAGCGACGGGTCGCAATCAGCCCCAGCATTTT. It codes for CATSRATGRNQPQHF.

This clone was observed a single time. The rearrangement links TRBV30 to TRBJ2-7, with 11 bases identical to TRBD2. Germline values: CDR1 GTSNPN, CDR2 SVGIG (reference sequence). The CDR3 extends over 14 amino acids. The V and J ends lost 4 bases and 7 bases, in that order; junction bases with no gene match: 9. CDR3 amino acids: CAWTKLAGGGEQYF. Written as DNA, the CDR3 is TGTGCCTGGACGAAGCTAGCGGGAGGTGGGGAGCAGTACTTC. The variable domain in full, with the rest retrieved from reference TRBV30 and TRBJ2-7, is SQTIHQWPATLVQPVGSPLSLECTVEGTSNPNLYWYRQAAGRGLQLLFYSVGIGQISSEVPQNLSASRPQDRQFILSSKKLLLSDSGFYLCAWTKLAGGGEQYFGPGTRLTVT.

This clone appeared a few times. The CDR3 region is CASSLGGGNTEAFF. The CDR3 nucleotides are TGTGCCAGCAGCTTAGGGGGGGGTAACACTGAAGCTTTCTTT. The rearrangement joins TRBV5-4 to TRBJ1-1; TRBD1 might be the D (6 bases). The CDR3 extends over 14 amino acids. Germline CDR1 and CDR2: SGHNT and YYREEE (reference sequence). Trimming cost V 2 bases and J 2 bases, with 10 bases left between them.

This clone was counted between two and nine times. The chain links TRBV19 to TRBJ2-7; the D gene is possibly TRBD2 (5 bases). The CDR3 runs 15 residues. In germline, CDR1 is LNHDA, CDR2 SQIVND (reference sequence). Trimming pared 1 base from V and 2 bases from J, leaving 12 bases between. This CDR3 is CASSIAWTGTYEQYF. The CDR3 nucleotides are TGTGCCAGTAGTATAGCCTGGACGGGAACCTACGAGCAGTACTTC.

The gene calls are TRBV19 and TRBJ1-1; TRBD1 agrees at 7 bases. J gave up 3 bases and V 3 bases, and 7 bases lay outside the gene matches. Looked up from germline, CDR1 is LNHDA and CDR2 is SQIVND (reference sequence). This CDR3 is built from 15 residues. CDR3 bases: TGTGCCAGTAGTATCGGGACAGCACGGGACACTGAAGCTTTCTTT. As protein: CASSIGTARDTEAFF.

This rearrangement joins TRBV6-5 to TRBJ1-6; D gene ambiguous. The CDR3 totals 14 residues. V was clipped by 8 bases and J by 8 bases, with 16 bases between them. Germline V lookup: CDR1 MNHEY, CDR2 SVGAGI. The DNA of the CDR3 is TGTGCCAGCTCCGGGATGCTGCTTGATTCACCCCTCCACTTT. Translated: CASSGMLLDSPLHF.

J is TRBJ2-3 and V is TRBV5-5; 10 bases are shared with TRBD2. The V and J ends lost 4 bases and 2 bases, in that order; junction bases with no gene match: 4. Germline V gene sequence: CDR1 SGHKS, CDR2 YYEKEE (reference sequence). The CDR3 is 15 amino acids. The CDR3 reads CASSPGLAITDTQYF. CDR3 DNA: TGTGCCAGCAGCCCGGGACTAGCGATCACAGATACGCAGTATTTT.

The chain employs TRBV7-9 and TRBJ1-2; 7 bases map to TRBD1. Germline trimming cut 5 bases from V and 2 bases from J; bases unmatched to any gene: 5. Germline values: CDR1 SEHNR, CDR2 FQNEAQ (reference sequence). The CDR3 is made up of 14 amino acids. CDR3: CASSKMGQNYGYTF. The DNA for the CDR3 is TGTGCCAGCAGCAAAATGGGACAGAACTATGGCTACACCTTC. The full variable domain, its missing parts supplied by reference TRBV7-9 and TRBJ1-2, is DTGVSQNPRHKITKRGQNVTFRCDPISEHNRLYWYRQTLGQGPEFLTYFQNEAQLEKSRLLSDRFSAERPKGSFSTLEIQRTEQGDSAMYLCASSKMGQNYGYTFGSGTRLTVV.

CDR3 region: CAIKGATRGDYGYTF. In DNA form, the CDR3 reads TGTGCCATCAAAGGGGCTACCAGGGGAGACTATGGCTACACCTTC. The rearrangement joins TRBV2 to TRBJ1-2; D perhaps matches TRBD1 (6 bases). From germline, CDR1 is SNHLY and CDR2 FYNNEI. The CDR3 is 15 amino acids. The V end lost 10 bases, the J end lost 3 bases, and 21 bases lay between the germline ends. The full variable domain, with the rest looked up from reference TRBV2 and TRBJ1-2, is EPEVTQTPSHQVTQMGQEVILRCVPISNHLYFYWYRQILGQKVEFLVSFYNNEISEKSEIFDDQFSVERPDGSNFTLKIRSTKLEDSAMYFCAIKGATRGDYGYTFGSGTRLTVV.

V usage is TRBV7-2 and J usage is TRBJ2-3; possibly TRBD2 for D (6 bases). V lost 5 bases and J lost 4, with 19 bases in between. The CDR3 extends over 16 amino acids. The germline CDR1 and CDR2 sequences are SGHTA and FQGNSA. CDR3 amino acids: CASSPTGGSNADTQYF. The CDR3 DNA reads as TGTGCCAGCAGCCCGACCGGGGGTTCTAATGCAGATACGCAGTATTTT.

The chain is built from TRBV2 and TRBJ1-5; tentative D call: TRBD1 (5 bases). The CDR3 is 14 amino acids. The V gene lost 6 bases and the J gene lost 0 bases, with 9 bases spanning the gap. CDR1 and CDR2 (germline): SNHLY, FYNNEI. The CDR3 is CASSQTDSNQPQHF. The CDR3 DNA sequence: TGTGCCAGCAGCCAGACAGATAGCAATCAGCCCCAGCATTTT.

This clone has just one count. This chain uses TRBV2 with TRBJ2-2, with 13 bases matching TRBD2. From germline, CDR1 is SNHLY and CDR2 FYNNEI. J was trimmed by 5 bases and V by 6 bases; bases with no gene match: 3. This CDR3 region has 15 residues. CDR3 region: CASRGTSGETGELFF. The CDR3 DNA reads as TGTGCCAGCAGGGGGACTAGCGGGGAGACCGGGGAGCTGTTTTTT.

The V call is TRBV5-4, the J call TRBJ1-2; D gene unclear. Germline V gene sequence: CDR1 SGHNT, CDR2 YYREEE (reference sequence). The V end was cut by 0 bases, the J end by 3 bases, with 9 bases between. The CDR3 consists of 14 residues. Here the CDR3 DNA reads TGTGCCAGCAGCTTGGATTCGAGTGACTATGGCTACACCTTC. Protein product: CASSLDSSDYGYTF. The full variable domain, completed using reference TRBV5-4 and TRBJ1-2, is ETGVTQSPTHLIKTRGQQVTLRCSSQSGHNTVSWYQQALGQGPQFIFQYYREEENGRGNFPPRFSGLQFPNYSSELNVNALELDDSALYLCASSLDSSDYGYTFGSGTRLTVV.

V is TRBV30 and J is TRBJ1-1; D possibly corresponds to TRBD1 (5 bases). Deletions cut 3 bases from V and 3 bases from J, with 20 bases between. From germline, CDR1 is GTSNPN and CDR2 SVGIG (reference sequence). CDR3 length: 16 residues. The CDR3 spells CAWRRRGEGGYTEAFF. The CDR3 coding sequence is TGTGCCTGGAGGAGGAGGGGAGAAGGAGGCTACACTGAAGCTTTCTTT.

The V and J genes are TRBV2 and TRBJ2-2, with 9 bases that match TRBD1. Germline V gives CDR1 SNHLY, CDR2 FYNNEI. This CDR3 region has 17 residues. Trimming removed 5 bases from V and 1 base from J; junction bases left unmatched: 8. CDR3 amino acids: CASSTRTGALNTGELFF. CDR3 DNA: TGTGCCAGCAGTACCCGGACAGGGGCATTGAACACCGGGGAGCTGTTTTTT. Drawing the rest from reference TRBV2 and TRBJ2-2, the complete variable domain is EPEVTQTPSHQVTQMGQEVILRCVPISNHLYFYWYRQILGQKVEFLVSFYNNEISEKSEIFDDQFSVERPDGSNFTLKIRSTKLEDSAMYFCASSTRTGALNTGELFFGEGSRLTVL.

This rearrangement joins TRBV30 to TRBJ1-6, with D perhaps TRBD1 (6 bases). CDR3 length equals 19 residues. The germline CDR1 and CDR2 sequences are GTSNPN and SVGIG (reference sequence). Trimming shortened V by 4 bases and J by 3 bases, and 25 bases separated the two germline ends. CDR3 sequence reads: CAWTPLLGGGRIYNSPLHF. CDR3 coding DNA: TGTGCCTGGACTCCCCTCCTCGGCGGGGGGCGAATCTATAATTCACCCCTCCACTTT.

The chain has TRBV10-3 and TRBJ1-6, with 9 bases matching TRBD1. The CDR3 is 14 amino acids. The junction had 5 bases not matched to a gene; V was cut back by 7 bases and J by 7 bases. CDR1 is ENHRY, CDR2 SYGVKD, per germline. The CDR3 nucleotides read TGTGCCATCACCCAGGGACAGGGAAATTCACCCCTCCACTTT. The encoded protein is CAITQGQGNSPLHF.

This chain joins TRBV6-6 and TRBJ2-1, with TRBD2 matching over 12 bases. This CDR3 has 16 amino acids. Germline values: CDR1 MNHNY, CDR2 SVGAGI (reference sequence). The trim removed 6 bases at V and 5 bases at J, leaving 8 bases unmatched. CDR3 amino acids: CASSQTTSGGNNEQFF. DNA of the CDR3: TGTGCCAGCAGCCAGACGACTAGCGGGGGCAACAATGAGCAGTTCTTC.

This clone was observed many times. The rearrangement links TRBV27 to TRBJ2-2, with 8 bases matching TRBD1. V trimming: 5 bases; J trimming: 6 bases; junction bases outside the gene matches: 5. CDR1 and CDR2 (germline): MNHEY, SMNVEV (reference sequence). The CDR3 consists of 14 residues. The CDR3 sequence: CASSTRQGSGELFF. Here the CDR3 DNA reads TGTGCCAGCAGTACTCGACAGGGGTCCGGGGAGCTGTTTTTT.

The chain employs TRBV2 and TRBJ1-2; D perhaps matches TRBD1 (6 bases). Deletions cut 2 bases from V and 5 bases from J, with 12 bases between. Germline values: CDR1 SNHLY, CDR2 FYNNEI. This CDR3 is built from 14 residues. The CDR3 DNA sequence: TGTGCCAGCAGTGAAAGCGGTCAGGGGTATGGCTACACCTTC. Translation gives CASSESGQGYGYTF.

The chain has TRBV28 and TRBJ1-2, with TRBD1 matching 7 bases. Germline V gives CDR1 MDHEN, CDR2 SYDVKM. V shed 4 bases and J 6 bases; nucleotides not matched to a gene: 8. This CDR3 spans 14 amino acids. The CDR3 region is CASSSPDRVNGYTF. The CDR3 nucleotides are TGTGCCAGCAGTTCCCCCGACAGGGTTAATGGCTACACCTTC.

The rearrangement links TRBV5-8 to TRBJ2-4, with D possibly matching TRBD1 (6 bases). Germline assignment: CDR1 SGHTS and CDR2 YDEGEE. V was shortened by 4 bases and J by 7 bases, with 18 bases between the two germline ends. The length of the CDR3 is 15 residues. The CDR3: CASSLGTTLRNIQYF. CDR3 sequence (DNA): TGTGCCAGCAGCCTCGGGACAACGTTGAGGAACATTCAGTACTTC. Full variable domain (outside the CDR3, taken from reference TRBV5-8 and TRBJ2-4): EAGVTQSPTHLIKTRGQQATLRCSPISGHTSVYWYQQALGLGLQFLLWYDEGEERNRGNFPPRFSGRQFPNYSSELNVNALELEDSALYLCASSLGTTLRNIQYFGAGTRLSVL.

This CDR3 reads CASSTSGQVYEQYF. DNA for the CDR3: TGTGCCAGCAGCACCTCCGGACAGGTGTACGAGCAGTACTTC. The chain uses TRBV12-1 and TRBJ2-7; the DNA was not used to check the table's D call, TRBD1. TRBV12-1 is labeled a pseudogene. CDR3 size: 14 residues.

The chain joins TRBV7-2 to TRBJ2-3; the D is unclear. Trimming took off 3 bases at V and 4 bases at J, with 5 bases between the two ends. The CDR3 sequence is 12 residues long. CDR1 is SGHTA and CDR2 is FQGNSA in the germline V gene. CDR3 sequence: CASSFYSDTQYF. The CDR3 nucleotides are TGTGCCAGCAGCTTCTATTCAGATACGCAGTATTTT.